The clone carrying this TCR beta chain was counted only a few times. The antigen is not known. These data originate in a study of cytomegalovirus exposure and HLA in healthy donors. The primer mix had 60 Vbeta and 13 Jbeta primers. Sequencing was performed with immunoSEQ multiplex PCR; in TCRdb, only in-frame clones are kept and a portion is missing. The profile shows around 180,000 clones, 75% to 90% of them singletons. Germline loops: CDR1 KGHSH, CDR2 LQKENI. With 3 bases clipped from V and 6 bases from J, the junction kept 8 bases outside the gene matches. The CDR3 has 15 amino acids. Study results and limitations: A later examination showed that TCR association rates differed by HLA locus, with DRB1 most and HLA-C fewest. Most TCR sequences were seen very rarely across donors, but some public TCRs occurred in many. A few chains linked to CMV were shown in vitro to be specific for CMV antigens.

Sequenced input: PBMCs. The clonotype was recovered from a boy between 2 and 15 years old in good health and CMV-seronegative. The chain joins TRBV18 to TRBJ2-3, with 8 bases aligning to TRBD2. CDR3 sequence: CASSPTGGLGDTQYF. DNA of the CDR3: TGTGCCAGCTCACCCACGGGGGGGCTGGGGGATACGCAGTATTTT.